These 26 T cell receptor beta chains share one sample of origin, sequenced in a study of radiotherapy plus CTLA-4 blockade in lung cancer. Libraries were prepared by immunoSEQ multiplex PCR; TCRdb keeps only in-frame clonotypes and omits some of them. The sample contains approximately 77,000 clones, over 70% of which appear only once. The material was peripheral blood, obtained from a patient treated with radiotherapy plus ipilimumab. The source of these receptors is a human donor with non-small cell lung cancer whose response to radiotherapy plus ipilimumab could not be evaluated. Some clones in this sample may be carry-over from other donors' samples.

This chain links TRBV5-1 with TRBJ1-4; D is unclear. The CDR3 length is 15 residues. V was trimmed by 0 bases and J by 8 bases, leaving 14 bases between them. The germline gives CDR1 SGHRS, CDR2 YFSETQ. CDR3 coding DNA: TGCGCCAGCAGCTTGGGGCTACTTGGGAGGGAAAAACTGTTTTTT. Encoded protein: CASSLGLLGREKLFF.

This clone appeared a few times. V is TRBV6-1 and J is TRBJ1-4, with D maybe TRBD1 (6 bases). The CDR3 has 14 residues. Trimming left V 5 bases short and J 7 bases short, with 14 bases between. CDR1 is MNHNS and CDR2 is SASEGT in the germline V gene. CDR3 in DNA: TGTGCCAGCAGTTTACAGGGTACGGGTGAAAAACTGTTTTTT. As protein: CASSLQGTGEKLFF.

This chain uses TRBV2 with TRBJ2-7, with TRBD1 as a possible D gene (5 bases). Germline CDR1 is SNHLY and CDR2 is FYNNEI. The CDR3 consists of 13 residues. With 1 base removed from V and 6 bases from J, the gap between germline ends came to 10 bases. The CDR3 is CASSEESGSEQYF. The CDR3 nucleotides read TGTGCCAGCAGTGAAGAGTCAGGGTCCGAGCAGTACTTC.

The V gene is TRBV2, the J gene TRBJ2-7; D possibly corresponds to TRBD2 (6 bases). The CDR3 is 12 residues long. V gave up 8 bases and J gave up 2 bases, with 10 bases separating them. Germline V gene data show CDR1 as SNHLY and CDR2 as FYNNEI. The CDR3 DNA sequence: TGTGCCAGCGCGGGACCAACCTACGAGCAGTACTTC. Amino acids: CASAGPTYEQYF.

The chain couples TRBV19 to TRBJ1-2; TRBD1 might be the D (6 bases). The CDR3 spans 16 residues. Germline V gene sequence: CDR1 LNHDA, CDR2 SQIVND (reference sequence). Trimming removed 1 base at V and 7 bases at J, with 19 bases between. The CDR3 reads CASSIVTQGKRSGYTF. In DNA form, the CDR3 reads TGTGCCAGTAGTATAGTTACACAGGGAAAGAGGAGTGGCTACACCTTC. Drawing the rest from reference TRBV19 and TRBJ1-2, the complete variable domain is DGGITQSPKYLFRKEGQNVTLSCEQNLNHDAMYWYRQDPGQGLRLIYYSQIVNDFQKGDIAEGYSVSREKKESFPLTVTSAQKNPTAFYLCASSIVTQGKRSGYTFGSGTRLTVV.

J is TRBJ2-7 and V is TRBV2; TRBD2 matches at 9 bases. V lost 8 bases and J lost 4; bases outside the gene matches: 9. CDR1 and CDR2 (germline): SNHLY, FYNNEI. The CDR3 extends over 14 amino acids. In nucleotides, the CDR3 is TGTGCCAGCCGGCGGGGGGGGGTCCAGTACGAGCAGTACTTC. Its translation is CASRRGGVQYEQYF.

The J gene is TRBJ2-3, the V gene TRBV19; D remains unclear. Trimming removed 5 bases at V and 3 bases at J, with 3 bases between. This CDR3 spans 11 amino acids. The germline V gene has CDR1 LNHDA and CDR2 SQIVND (reference sequence). CDR3 amino acids: CASSRTDTQYF. CDR3 DNA sequence: TGTGCCAGTAGTCGTACAGATACGCAGTATTTT.

The chain recombines TRBV15 with TRBJ1-2, with TRBD1 identical over 9 bases. This CDR3 comprises 18 residues. After removal of 0 bases from V and 7 bases from J, the junction contained 15 bases not matched to a gene. CDR1 is LNHNV and CDR2 is YYDKDF in the germline V gene (reference sequence). CDR3 nucleotides: TGTGCCACCAGCAGAGATCGGGGACAGGGCGGCGCGGTGGGTGGCTACACCTTC. Translation gives CATSRDRGQGGAVGGYTF.

The chain recombines TRBV7-2 with TRBJ1-1, with a possible D match to TRBD1 (6 bases). Deletions cut 3 bases from V and 2 bases from J, with 10 bases between. The CDR3 has 14 residues. Germline V gene data show CDR1 as SGHTA and CDR2 as FQGNSA. The CDR3 here is CASSFGQFNTEAFF. The CDR3 DNA is TGTGCCAGCAGCTTTGGACAGTTCAACACTGAAGCTTTCTTT. Based on the CDR3 plus reference TRBV7-2 and TRBJ1-1, the full variable domain is GAGVSQSPSNKVTEKGKDVELRCDPISGHTALYWYRQSLGQGLEFLIYFQGNSAPDKSGLPSDRFSAERTGGSVSTLTIQRTQQEDSAVYLCASSFGQFNTEAFFGQGTRLTVV.

This sequence joins TRBV6-1 and TRBJ1-1, with D perhaps TRBD1 (6 bases). The germline V and J ends were trimmed by 10 bases and 1 base, with 16 bases remaining between them. The length of the CDR3 is 14 residues. CDR1 MNHNS and CDR2 SASEGT come from the germline V gene. The CDR3 DNA reads TGTGCCACCCTGCCAGGGGCGAAGAACACTGAAGCTTTCTTT. It codes for CATLPGAKNTEAFF.

This clone was observed a few times. The V gene is TRBV7-9, the J gene TRBJ1-4; tentatively, D is TRBD1 (6 bases). This CDR3 is 15 amino acids long. V was cut by 5 bases and J by 4 bases, with 14 bases left in between. Germline V gene lookup returns CDR1 SEHNR and CDR2 FQNEAQ (reference sequence). The CDR3 sequence is CASSARTDYNEKLFF. CDR3 bases: TGTGCCAGCAGCGCAAGGACAGACTATAATGAAAAACTGTTTTTT.

This sequence joins TRBV19 and TRBJ1-4; no firm D call. V was cut by 1 base and J by 8 bases, with 5 bases left in between. Looked up from germline, CDR1 is LNHDA and CDR2 is SQIVND (reference sequence). There are 12 residues in the CDR3. The CDR3 DNA follows: TGTGCCAGTAGTATAGCGGGGGAAAAACTGTTTTTT. It translates to CASSIAGEKLFF.

This clone occurred a few times. This sequence joins TRBV10-1 and TRBJ1-3; 7 bases agree with TRBD1. Losses at the gene ends were 10 bases for V and 2 bases for J; bases not matched to a gene: 8. CDR1 and CDR2 from the germline V gene are WNHNN and SYGVQD (reference sequence). The CDR3 consists of 14 residues. CDR3 bases: TGCGCCATCCCCTCCGACAGGGCTGGAAACACCATATATTTT. This gives the protein CAIPSDRAGNTIYF.

This clone was counted only a few times. This chain connects TRBV10-3 to TRBJ1-6; 11 bases align to TRBD1. After removal of 2 bases from V and 9 bases from J, the junction contained 3 bases not matched to a gene. The CDR3 runs 15 residues. CDR1 and CDR2 from the germline V gene are ENHRY and SYGVKD. The CDR3 spells CAISEVGQGGSPLHF. Here the CDR3 DNA reads TGTGCCATCAGTGAGGTGGGACAGGGGGGTTCACCCCTCCACTTT.

The genes are TRBV11-2 and TRBJ2-1, with 8 bases fitting TRBD2. CDR1 SGHAT and CDR2 FQNNGV come from the germline V gene. The V and J ends lost 5 bases and 4 bases, in that order; junction bases with no gene match: 10. CDR3 length: 16 amino acids. For the CDR3, the DNA is TGTGCCAGCAGCCCAAGACCAGCGGGGGTATACAATGAGCAGTTCTTC. Amino acid sequence: CASSPRPAGVYNEQFF.

The chain uses TRBV27 and TRBJ1-5; 9 nucleotides match TRBD1. Germline CDR1 reads MNHEY; CDR2 reads SMNVEV (reference sequence). The length of the CDR3 is 13 residues. With V trimmed by 5 bases and J by 9 bases, 5 bases remained unmatched. The CDR3 sequence: CASSLDRGRPQHF. In DNA, the CDR3 is TGTGCCAGCAGTCTGGACAGGGGCCGGCCCCAGCATTTT.

Only one count was recorded for this clone. V is TRBV9 and J is TRBJ2-1; D not certain. This CDR3 comprises 13 residues. V dropped 4 bases and J dropped 10 bases, with 15 bases sitting between them. The germline V gene encodes CDR1 SGDLS and CDR2 YYNGEE. The CDR3 reads CASSIQAHQEQFF. The DNA of the CDR3 is TGTGCCAGCAGCATCCAGGCCCACCAGGAGCAGTTCTTC.

V is TRBV6-6 and J is TRBJ2-3; perhaps TRBD2 as D (5 bases). Per the germline V gene, CDR1 is MNHNY and CDR2 is SVGAGI (reference sequence). Trimming left V 0 bases short and J 4 bases short, with 5 bases between. This CDR3 is 13 amino acids long. The DNA for the CDR3 is TGTGCCAGCAGTTACTCGAGGGCAGATACGCAGTATTTT. Translation gives CASSYSRADTQYF.

This chain joins TRBV27 and TRBJ2-7; D is undetermined. The ends were cut back, 8 bases at V and 3 bases at J, with 11 bases in the middle. Germline V gives CDR1 MNHEY, CDR2 SMNVEV (reference sequence). CDR3 size: 12 residues. DNA for the CDR3: TGTGCCAGCCGAGCCCCAAGCTACGAGCAGTACTTC. Protein sequence: CASRAPSYEQYF.

The chain links TRBV5-3 to TRBJ2-7; D is unclear. TRBV5-3 is flagged as an ORF with uncertain function. There are 12 residues in the CDR3. V was shortened by 0 bases and J by 7 bases, with 8 bases between the two germline ends. CDR3 sequence (DNA): TGTGCCAGAAGCTTGGACTGTTGGGAGCAGTACTTC. Amino acids: CARSLDCWEQYF.

This clone was detected only once. The chain uses TRBV9 and TRBJ2-3; 8 bases are a match to TRBD2. The CDR3 covers 16 residues. Germline V gives CDR1 SGDLS, CDR2 YYNGEE. J gave up 4 bases and V 3 bases, and 10 bases lay outside the gene matches. In nucleotides, the CDR3 is TGTGCCAGCAGCGCCACCGGGGGGGCCGGGGCAGATACGCAGTATTTT. It encodes CASSATGGAGADTQYF.

The chain joins TRBV5-6 to TRBJ1-1; possible D gene TRBD1, 5 bases. CDR1 is SGHDT and CDR2 is YYEEEE in the germline V gene. CDR3 length: 14 residues. Trimming removed 4 bases at V and 0 bases at J, with 10 bases between. The CDR3 DNA reads as TGTGCCAGCAGCCTGGAGGGGATGAACACTGAAGCTTTCTTT. Its protein is CASSLEGMNTEAFF. The complete variable domain, with remaining parts taken from reference TRBV5-6 and TRBJ1-1, reads DAGVTQSPTHLIKTRGQQVTLRCSPKSGHDTVSWYQQALGQGPQFIFQYYEEEERQRGNFPDRFSGHQFPNYSSELNVNALLLGDSALYLCASSLEGMNTEAFFGQGTRLTVV.

This chain links TRBV2 with TRBJ2-3; tentative D call: TRBD1 (6 bases). Trimming left V 6 bases short and J 6 bases short, with 16 bases between. The CDR3 consists of 14 residues. Germline V CDR1 and CDR2: SNHLY, FYNNEI. CDR3 loop: CASRWLQGFDTQYF. Here the CDR3 DNA reads TGTGCCAGCAGATGGCTACAGGGATTTGATACGCAGTATTTT.

The V call is TRBV6-5, the J call TRBJ2-7, with D possibly TRBD2 on 6 matching bases. V was trimmed by 2 bases and J by 1 base, leaving 9 bases between them. Germline V gene data show CDR1 as MNHEY and CDR2 as SVGAGI. The CDR3 length is 14 residues. The CDR3 DNA follows: TGTGCCAGCAGTTACGGCGGGGTTTCCTACGAGCAGTACTTC. It yields the protein CASSYGGVSYEQYF.

The V and J genes are TRBV4-1 and TRBJ1-1; perhaps TRBD1 as D (5 bases). Germline-derived CDR1 and CDR2 are MGHRA and YSYEKL. The V gene lost 0 bases and the J gene lost 4 bases, with 18 bases spanning the gap. The CDR3 has 17 amino acids. CDR3 in amino acids: CASSQDLLQGWGTEAFF. The CDR3 DNA reads as TGCGCCAGCAGCCAAGACCTCCTTCAGGGATGGGGCACTGAAGCTTTCTTT.

This clone came up a few times. This rearrangement joins TRBV4-3 to TRBJ1-1; a weak D match, TRBD1 (6 bases). The CDR3 is made up of 17 amino acids. CDR1 LGHNA and CDR2 YSLEER come from the germline V gene. Trimming removed 4 bases from V and 4 bases from J, with 22 bases in between. CDR3 region: CASSLTTRQAVRTEAFF. The CDR3 nucleotides are TGCGCCAGCAGCCTAACAACCCGACAGGCAGTTCGCACTGAAGCTTTCTTT.